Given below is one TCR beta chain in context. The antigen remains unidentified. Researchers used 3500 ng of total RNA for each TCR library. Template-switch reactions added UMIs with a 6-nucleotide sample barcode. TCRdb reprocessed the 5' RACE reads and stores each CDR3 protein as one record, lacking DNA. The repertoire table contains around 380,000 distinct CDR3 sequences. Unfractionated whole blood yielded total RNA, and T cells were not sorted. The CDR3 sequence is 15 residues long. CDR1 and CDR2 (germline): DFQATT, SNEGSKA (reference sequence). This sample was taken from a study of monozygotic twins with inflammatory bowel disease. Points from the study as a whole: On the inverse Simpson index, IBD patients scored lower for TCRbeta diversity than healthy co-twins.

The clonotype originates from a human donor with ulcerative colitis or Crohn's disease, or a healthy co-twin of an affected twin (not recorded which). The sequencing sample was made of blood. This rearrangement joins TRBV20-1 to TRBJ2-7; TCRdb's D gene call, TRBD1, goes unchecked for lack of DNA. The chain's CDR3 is CSAANPRQPSYEQYF.